A single sample gave rise to the 27 T cell receptor beta chains below, sequenced in a study of T cells in Graves' hyperthyroidism and ophthalmopathy (dated by TCRdb to between 2018 and 2021). The library was obtained by multiplex PCR. This sample was sequenced with an Illumina HiSeq 2000. The TCR beta CDR3 regions were amplified from RNA transcripts. A first-round RT-PCR of the TCR CDR3 used the HTBI primer set with the Qiagen OneStep RT-PCR kit. The public reads were reanalyzed by TCRdb: fastp trimming at Q25, MiXCR alignment, in-frame beta chains only. Under each unique CDR3 protein, matching rows form one entry showing the most common genes and DNA. Within this sample are approximately 530,000 distinct CDR3 sequences, with roughly 21% of them counted one time only. The ten most abundant clones make up approximately 48% of the sample. The sequenced material came from blood. The receptors were gathered from a man in his forties with Graves' ophthalmopathy.

This clonotype was seen a handful of times. The rearrangement uses TRBV2 and TRBJ2-3; TRBD2 might be the D (7 bases). The CDR3 spans 13 residues. V lost 8 bases, J lost 3 bases, and 12 bases lay in between. The germline V gene has CDR1 SNHLY and CDR2 FYNNEI. The CDR3 region is CASGGGRTDTQYF. CDR3 coding DNA: TGTGCCAGCGGGGGGGGCCGGACAGATACGCAGTATTTT.

CDR3 DNA sequence: TGTGCCAGCGCCTTAGGGGGGGCTGCGTTCACTGAAGCTTTCTTT. Its protein product is CASALGGAAFTEAFF. The chain has TRBV7-9 and TRBJ1-1; D possibly corresponds to TRBD1 (6 bases). The CDR3 sequence is 15 residues long. Germline V gives CDR1 SEHNR, CDR2 FQNEAQ (reference sequence). The germline V and J ends were trimmed by 8 bases and 4 bases, with 20 bases remaining between them.

The chain uses TRBV12-3 or TRBV12-4 and TRBJ1-4; D not certain. This CDR3 region has 14 residues. V lost 6 bases and J 8 bases, leaving 16 bases between the germline ends. Here the CDR3 reads CASSSGLIFEKLFF. The CDR3 DNA follows: TGTGCCAGCAGCTCCGGGTTGATCTTCGAAAAACTGTTTTTT.

This clonotype was detected only a few times. V gene TRBV7-8 combines with J gene TRBJ2-1; tentative D call: TRBD2 (6 bases). The V and J ends lost 3 bases and 3 bases respectively, with 21 bases between them. The germline gives CDR1 SGHVS, CDR2 FQNEAQ. CDR3 length: 18 amino acids. The CDR3 coding sequence is TGTGCCAGCAGCTTGTTCCCGAGACTAGTCCTCTTCTACAATGAGCAGTTCTTC. Protein product: CASSLFPRLVLFYNEQFF.

The gene calls are TRBV6-6 and TRBJ1-1; D gene uncertain. Germline loops: CDR1 MNHNY, CDR2 SVGAGI (reference sequence). The V and J ends lost 0 bases and 6 bases respectively, with 11 bases between them. The CDR3 runs to 14 residues. For the CDR3, the DNA is TGTGCCAGCAGTTACTCGATAGCTTATCCTGAAGCTTTCTTT. Its translation: CASSYSIAYPEAFF.

This clonotype was found a few times. The genes are TRBV24-1 and TRBJ2-2; D is perhaps TRBD2 (6 bases). The germline CDR1 and CDR2 sequences are KGHDR and SFDVKD. V lost 4 bases to trimming and J lost 7 bases, with 18 bases between them. The CDR3 extends over 16 amino acids. CDR3 nucleotides: TGTGCCACCAGTGACCACTCCTCGGGGGTAATCGGGGAGCTGTTTTTT. Translating it yields CATSDHSSGVIGELFF.

This chain's CDR3 is CASKTGLDTEAFF. DNA of the CDR3: TGCGCCAGCAAGACAGGGCTGGACACTGAAGCTTTCTTT. This rearrangement joins TRBV5-1 to TRBJ1-1; TRBD1 aligns across 7 bases. J gave up 3 bases and V 6 bases, and 5 bases lay outside the gene matches. Germline values: CDR1 SGHRS, CDR2 YFSETQ. The CDR3 is 13 amino acids. The complete variable domain, with remaining parts taken from reference TRBV5-1 and TRBJ1-1, reads KAGVTQTPRYLIKTRGQQVTLSCSPISGHRSVSWYQQTPGQGLQFLFEYFSETQRNKGNFPGRFSGRQFSNSRSEMNVSTLELGDSALYLCASKTGLDTEAFFGQGTRLTVV.

V gene TRBV11-1 combines with J gene TRBJ2-6; a weak D match, TRBD2 (5 bases). Trimming took 5 bases from V and 0 from J, leaving 11 bases between them. Looked up from germline, CDR1 is SGHAT and CDR2 is FQDESV (reference sequence). This CDR3 comprises 16 residues. This CDR3 is CASSLRRPSGANVLTF. CDR3 sequence (DNA): TGTGCCAGCAGCCTTAGGAGGCCCTCTGGGGCCAACGTCCTGACTTTC.

Concerning this clonotype itself: This may be a read error, as it is one base from a much larger clone. The V gene is TRBV12-3 or TRBV12-4, the J gene TRBJ1-2; D is perhaps TRBD1 (6 bases). This CDR3 spans 14 amino acids. V lost 5 bases, J lost 3 bases, and 13 bases lay in between. The CDR3 DNA reads as TGTGCCAGCAGTCTACAGGGACGGGACTATGGCTACACCTTC. This gives the protein CASSLQGRDYGYTF.

V gene TRBV6-2 or TRBV6-3 combines with J gene TRBJ2-7; 7 nucleotides line up with TRBD1. This CDR3 comprises 12 residues. V lost 10 bases, J lost 6 bases, and 9 bases stayed unmatched. Germline assignment: CDR1 MNHEY and CDR2 SVGEGT. In DNA form, the CDR3 reads TGTGCCACTTGGACAGGAACGGGCGAGCAGTACTTC. This codes for CATWTGTGEQYF.

The V call is TRBV9, the J call TRBJ2-1; D uncertain. Germline V gives CDR1 SGDLS, CDR2 YYNGEE. The CDR3 has 16 amino acids. V was trimmed by 0 bases and J by 2 bases, leaving 12 bases between them. The chain's CDR3 is CASSVAPKSAYNEQFF. CDR3 bases: TGTGCCAGCAGCGTAGCTCCGAAATCGGCCTACAATGAGCAGTTCTTC.

This clonotype was observed many times. The rearrangement joins TRBV28 to TRBJ2-7; D is ambiguous. V was trimmed by 3 bases and J by 5 bases, leaving 2 bases between them. The CDR3 extends over 10 amino acids. Germline CDR1 reads MDHEN; CDR2 reads SYDVKM. CDR3 DNA sequence: TGTGCCAGCAGTTTGAACGAGCAGTACTTC. It is translated as CASSLNEQYF.

This clonotype was detected ten times or more. The V and J genes are TRBV28 and TRBJ2-7, with D perhaps being TRBD1 or TRBD2 (5 bases each). CDR3 length equals 15 residues. In germline, CDR1 is MDHEN, CDR2 SYDVKM. V shed 3 bases and J shed 4 bases, with 16 bases lying between them. The CDR3 coding sequence is TGTGCCAGCAGTTTCCATGGTAACGGGGCATACGAGCAGTACTTC. Encoded protein: CASSFHGNGAYEQYF.

The chain combines TRBV20-1 with TRBJ2-2; 8 bases map to TRBD2. The V gene's germline CDR1 is DFQATT and CDR2 SNEGSKA (reference sequence). The trim removed 3 bases at V and 0 bases at J, leaving 12 bases unmatched. This CDR3 contains 18 residues. The CDR3 here is CSARSLFGGATNTGELFF. CDR3 nucleotides: TGCAGTGCTAGGTCTCTTTTCGGGGGGGCTACGAACACCGGGGAGCTGTTTTTT.

In this sample, this clonotype turned up many times. This chain links TRBV2 with TRBJ2-3; 9 bases agree with TRBD2. With V trimmed by 5 bases and J by 14 bases, 5 bases remained unmatched. The CDR3 runs 11 residues. Germline CDR1 is SNHLY and CDR2 is FYNNEI. The CDR3 region is CASSYSGGPYF. The CDR3 DNA reads TGTGCCAGCAGTTACAGCGGGGGGCCGTATTTT.

The chain recombines TRBV5-1 with TRBJ1-1; D not resolved. The CDR3 runs 14 residues. CDR1 and CDR2 from the germline V gene are SGHRS and YFSETQ. The V end was cut by 5 bases, the J end by 2 bases, with 13 bases between. CDR3 sequence (DNA): TGCGCCAGCAGAGGGCCTAACTACAACACTGAAGCTTTCTTT. It is translated as CASRGPNYNTEAFF.

There are a few counts of this clonotype. This chain uses TRBV12-3 or TRBV12-4 with TRBJ2-2; possibly TRBD2 for D (5 bases). This CDR3 is 13 amino acids long. V lost 6 bases and J 7 bases, leaving 12 bases between the germline ends. The CDR3 sequence: CASSLIEGGELFF. CDR3 nucleotide sequence: TGTGCCAGCAGCCTCATAGAGGGCGGGGAGCTGTTTTTT.

This chain uses TRBV7-2 with TRBJ2-2, with TRBD2 matching 10 bases. Germline assignment: CDR1 SGHTA and CDR2 FQGNSA. The CDR3 is made up of 15 amino acids. Trimming cost V 1 base and J 8 bases; bases outside gene matches: 4. The CDR3 region is CASSLVTSGKGELFF. CDR3 bases: TGTGCCAGCAGCTTAGTCACTAGCGGGAAAGGGGAGCTGTTTTTT.

The rearrangement links TRBV27 to TRBJ2-3; D unclear. The CDR3 is 15 residues long. Trimming shortened V by 4 bases and J by 0 bases, and 11 bases separated the two germline ends. Germline V gene sequence: CDR1 MNHEY, CDR2 SMNVEV (reference sequence). CDR3 in amino acids: CASSWSHTSTDTQYF. In DNA, the CDR3 is TGTGCCAGCAGTTGGTCCCATACTAGCACAGATACGCAGTATTTT.

On this clonotype: A read error is possible here, since a much larger clone lies one base away. The rearrangement uses TRBV12-3 or TRBV12-4 and TRBJ1-1; D might be TRBD1 (5 bases). CDR3 length: 13 residues. The CDR3 spells CAGSGTVRVAAFF. The CDR3 DNA reads as TGTGCCGGCAGTGGGACTGTTCGCGTTGCAGCTTTCTTT.

The chain is built from TRBV4-3 and TRBJ1-1; 8 bases line up with TRBD1. Germline CDR1 reads LGHNA; CDR2 reads YSLEER. This CDR3 has 14 residues. The V segment lost 4 bases and the J segment 5 bases; nucleotides outside the gene matches: 6. CDR3 nucleotide sequence: TGCGCCAGCAGCCTAGGACAGGGTTTGACTGAAGCTTTCTTT. The encoded protein is CASSLGQGLTEAFF.

The sample holds one count of this clonotype. The rearrangement joins TRBV2 to TRBJ2-3; no definite D call. The CDR3 sequence is 13 residues long. V was trimmed by 8 bases and J by 6 bases, leaving 15 bases between them. Germline V lookup: CDR1 SNHLY, CDR2 FYNNEI. The DNA of the CDR3 is TGTGCCAGCTCTAGGGTAGCATCGGATACGCAGTATTTT. Residues: CASSRVASDTQYF.

A few counts support this clonotype. The chain couples TRBV7-8 to TRBJ2-2; perhaps TRBD2 as D (5 bases). The CDR3 is 15 amino acids. Per germline, CDR1 SGHVS and CDR2 FQNEAQ. The V end lost 2 bases, the J end lost 5 bases, and 12 bases lay between the germline ends. The CDR3 DNA is TGTGCCAGCAGCTTAAGGGAGCTTAAAACCGGGGAGCTGTTTTTT. Amino acid sequence: CASSLRELKTGELFF.

V and J are TRBV12-3 or TRBV12-4 and TRBJ2-1; tentative D call: TRBD2 (5 bases). Trimming removed 6 bases at V and 7 bases at J, with 13 bases between. The CDR3 has 13 amino acids. The CDR3 region is CASSAPGGNEQFF. DNA for the CDR3: TGTGCCAGCAGCGCGCCTGGCGGGAATGAGCAGTTCTTC.

This clonotype has a handful of counts. V usage is TRBV28 and J usage is TRBJ1-2; D ambiguous. The V gene lost 2 bases and the J gene lost 4 bases, with 5 bases spanning the gap. Germline assignment: CDR1 MDHEN and CDR2 SYDVKM. This CDR3 is built from 12 residues. CDR3 residues: CASSLMRYGYTF. The CDR3 DNA is TGTGCCAGCAGTTTAATGCGCTATGGCTACACCTTC.

The chain combines TRBV6-2 or TRBV6-3 with TRBJ1-2; D perhaps matches TRBD1 (5 bases). CDR3 length: 16 residues. Germline CDR1 reads MNHEY; CDR2 reads SVGEGT. The V end was cut by 6 bases, the J end by 2 bases, with 19 bases between. In nucleotides, the CDR3 is TGTGCCAGCAGGGAGTTGGGGCCCCGAAGGAACTATGGCTACACCTTC. As protein: CASRELGPRRNYGYTF.

Ten or more counts support this clonotype. The chain uses TRBV27 and TRBJ1-2; 10 bases fit TRBD1. CDR1 and CDR2 from the germline V gene are MNHEY and SMNVEV (reference sequence). J gave up 4 bases and V 5 bases, and 4 bases lay outside the gene matches. The CDR3 sequence is 14 residues long. In DNA form, the CDR3 reads TGTGCCAGCAGTCAGACAGGGGGCGGCTATGGCTACACCTTC. It yields the protein CASSQTGGGYGYTF.